This T cell receptor beta chain originates from a study of blood T cell repertoires in COVID-19. Study-wide context: Acute and convalescent COVID-19 samples came from the United States, Italy and Spain. PBMCs, B-cell-depleted T cells, or T cells were the source of the cDNA or gDNA that made up the material.

Clones were sequenced by immunoSEQ multiplex PCR, and TCRdb holds only the in-frame ones, with some missing. Here the sample spans 65,000 to 90,000 clones, 86% being singletons. Per the germline V gene, CDR1 is MDHEN and CDR2 is SYDVKM. V lost 3 bases to trimming and J lost 2 bases, with 13 bases between them. This CDR3 has 16 residues. Source material: peripheral blood. This TCR derives from a man aged 45-60 years with active COVID-19. V is TRBV28 and J is TRBJ2-2; TRBD1 is a possible D gene (5 bases). CDR3 DNA: TGTGCCAGCAGTTTTAGCAGGGCGACAAACACCGGGGAGCTGTTTTTT. This translates into CASSFSRATNTGELFF.